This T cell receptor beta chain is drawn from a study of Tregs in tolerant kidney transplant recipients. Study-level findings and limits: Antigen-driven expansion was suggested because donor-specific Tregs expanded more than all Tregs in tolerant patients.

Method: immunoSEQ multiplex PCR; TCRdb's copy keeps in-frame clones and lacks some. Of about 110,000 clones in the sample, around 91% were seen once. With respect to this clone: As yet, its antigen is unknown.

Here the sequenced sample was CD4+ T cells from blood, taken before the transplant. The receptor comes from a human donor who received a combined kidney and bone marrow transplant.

This CDR3 is CASSFIPLVAGQGELFF. In DNA, the CDR3 is TGTGCCAGCAGCTTCATCCCGTTGGTAGCGGGGCAGGGGGAGCTGTTTTTT. The chain combines TRBV5-5 with TRBJ2-2, with TRBD2 matching 8 bases. After removal of 2 bases from V and 8 bases from J, the junction contained 14 bases not matched to a gene. Germline loops: CDR1 SGHKS, CDR2 YYEKEE (reference sequence). The CDR3 sequence is 17 residues long.